The text below deals with one T cell receptor (beta chain). This specimen comes from a study of blood T cell repertoires in COVID-19. Libraries were prepared by immunoSEQ multiplex PCR; TCRdb keeps only in-frame clonotypes and omits some of them. This table holds 200,000 to 300,000 clones, 70% to 90% found once. V lost 6 bases and J lost 8; bases outside the gene matches: 9. Germline V gene lookup returns CDR1 SGDLS and CDR2 YYNGEE. The CDR3 loop spans 15 amino acids. One Seattle source followed patients from active infection through their disease course. Sequenced material: peripheral blood. The V and J genes are TRBV9 and TRBJ1-4; 11 nucleotides agree with TRBD1. This TCR was recovered from a woman in her sixties or seventies with COVID-19, enrolled during active disease. The CDR3 nucleotides are TGTGCCAGCAACCGTATGGGACAGGGGGAGGAAAAACTGTTTTTT. It codes for CASNRMGQGEEKLFF.